A selection of T cell receptor beta chains follows, all from one sample in a study of lymphopenia after photon versus proton radiotherapy. Produced via immunoSEQ multiplex PCR; TCRdb's table is partial and in-frame only. This sample has about 50,000 clones, with around 90% found just once. The starting material was peripheral blood, obtained from a patient treated with photon-based radiotherapy. These receptors all come from a woman in her thirties or forties with cholangiocarcinoma. The CDR3 runs from the conserved cysteine through the conserved F or W. A D gene is named only where the DNA matches it firmly. The size field is filled for only some rows; it gives once, few, many or a size class.

>TRBV7-2|few|TRBD1|14|TRBJ1-6
TGTGCCAGCAGGCAAGACAGGGCGAATTCACCCCTCCACTTT
CASRQDRANSPLHF
>TRBV9|NA|NA|14|TRBJ2-1
TGTGCCAGCAGCGTAGGAGGGTCCTACAATGAGCAGTTCTTC
CASSVGGSYNEQFF
>TRBV7-3|NA|NA|15|TRBJ2-2
TGTGCCAGCAGTTACGCCCCAGGGGGGTCCGGGGAGCTGTTTTTT
CASSYAPGGSGELFF
>TRBV9|NA|TRBD1|16|TRBJ2-7
TGTGCCAGCAGCGTAGGACAGGGGAGCGATTACTACGAGCAGTACTTC
CASSVGQGSDYYEQYF
>TRBV5-4|once|NA|14|TRBJ1-1
TGTGCCAGCACCCCTTTCGGGTCGGCCACTGAAGCTTTCTTT
CASTPFGSATEAFF
>TRBV5-1|NA|NA|12|TRBJ1-1
TGCGCCAGCAGTAGGGACAACACTGAAGCTTTCTTT
CASSRDNTEAFF
>TRBV28|once|NA|18|TRBJ2-3
TGTGCCAGCAGTTCGACCCCGCTTACAGGATCTACCACAGATACGCAGTATTTT
CASSSTPLTGSTTDTQYF
>TRBV28|NA|NA|13|TRBJ2-2
TGTGCCAGCAACCAGGGATACGCCGGGGAGCTGTTTTTT
CASNQGYAGELFF
>TRBV5-1|NA|TRBD1|16|TRBJ2-5
TGCGCCAGCAGCTCAACCGGGACAGGGGGTCAAGAGACCCAGTACTTC
CASSSTGTGGQETQYF
>TRBV19|once|NA|15|TRBJ2-1
TGTGCCAGTAGTATAAAGGACACGGCTTACAATGAGCAGTTCTTC
CASSIKDTAYNEQFF
>TRBV10-3|NA|NA|12|TRBJ2-1
TGTGCCACTAAGGACATGAACAATGAGCAGTTCTTC
CATKDMNNEQFF
>TRBV6-1|NA|TRBD1|14|TRBJ2-5
TGTGCCAGCAGTGGGGGACAGTTCCAAGAGACCCAGTACTTC
CASSGGQFQETQYF
>TRBV6-5|NA|TRBD1|15|TRBJ2-7
TGTGCCAGCAGTTCGCCTGGCGACAGGGGCTACGAGCAGTACTTC
CASSSPGDRGYEQYF
>TRBV7-3|NA|TRBD2|15|TRBJ2-7
TGTGCCAGCAGCATTAGCGGGGACAACTCCTACGAGCAGTACTTC
CASSISGDNSYEQYF
>TRBV11-2|once|NA|14|TRBJ2-1
TGTGCCAGCAGCTTAGATAAGGCTAGCGTTGAGCAGTTCTTC
CASSLDKASVEQFF
>TRBV2|NA|TRBD1|15|TRBJ2-7
TGTGCCAGCAGTAAACCCGGACAGGCCTCCTTAGGGCAGTACTTC
CASSKPGQASLGQYF
>TRBV18|NA|TRBD1|13|TRBJ1-4
TGTGCCAGCTCCCCGGGACAGAATGAAAAACTGTTTTTT
CASSPGQNEKLFF
>TRBV20-1|NA|NA|11|TRBJ1-4
TGCAGTGCTACTTTCTCTGGGAAACTGTTTTTT
CSATFSGKLFF
>TRBV7-6|once|TRBD2|15|TRBJ2-3
TGTGCCAGCAGCCCCGGGGGAGGGGCCACAGATACGCAGTATTTT
CASSPGGGATDTQYF
>TRBV12-5|NA|NA|15|TRBJ1-2
TGTGCTAGTGATTCCCCCGAGGTAGCTGCATATGGCTACACCTTC
CASDSPEVAAYGYTF
>TRBV30|once|NA|12|TRBJ2-7
TGTGCCTTGAGGGGGAGCTCCTACGAGCAGTACTTC
CALRGSSYEQYF
>TRBV19|NA|TRBD1|15|TRBJ2-7
TGTGCCAGTAGCGCCGGGGGACAGGGATTTTACGAGCAGTACTTC
CASSAGGQGFYEQYF